The T cell receptor beta chain described here comes from a study of shared clonotypes between healthy human individuals. The CDR3 has 16 residues. The germline V gene encodes CDR1 SGHVS and CDR2 FQNEAQ. Trimming removed 4 bases at V and 1 base at J, with 14 bases between. Naive CD45RA+ and memory CD45RA-negative subsets were split from CD4+ cells. Remarks on this clone: What it binds is not known.

Every subset's genomic DNA went evenly onto several immunoSEQ plates. The repertoire was sequenced with immunoSEQ multiplex PCR; TCRdb's copy has only in-frame clones and lacks some. The profile shows some 1,600,000 clones, 95% to 99% of them singletons. Study-wide points: At large depth, rarefaction still showed sorted-subset sequencing to be incomplete. A handful of donors held about 5% of naive CD4 clonotypes in common.

This clonotype originated in a man aged 25 to 40 in good health. Sequences were obtained from naive CD4+ T cells sorted from blood. The subset is: CD45RA+ positively selected. This chain links TRBV7-8 with TRBJ1-5; no firm D call. CDR3 sequence (DNA): TGTGCCAGCAGCTCTCTCGCGGGATTGAGCAATCAGCCCCAGCATTTT. It translates to CASSSLAGLSNQPQHF.